The source of this TCR beta chain is a study of cytomegalovirus exposure and HLA in healthy donors. About the study: The roughly 130 validation repertoires used the same platform as the roughly 670 first-cohort repertoires, a later analysis reported. Study findings and constraints: Most TCRs appeared rarely, but some public TCRs recurred in many donors.

V was pared by 4 bases and J by 6 bases, with 19 bases between. This CDR3 spans 17 amino acids. Germline values: CDR1 LNHDA, CDR2 SQIVND (reference sequence). Comment on this clone: What it binds is unknown.

Clones were read by immunoSEQ multiplex PCR, and TCRdb kept only the in-frame ones, dropping some. The sample shows 97,000 or so clones, roughly nine tenths of them seen only once. Sequenced: PBMCs. This chain uses TRBV19 with TRBJ1-6; D is unresolved. The clonotype was recovered from a young man in good health and CMV-seropositive. The CDR3 sequence is CASSSSTSRAGNSPLHF. The CDR3 nucleotides are TGTGCCAGTAGTAGCTCCACTTCGAGGGCAGGTAATTCACCCCTCCACTTT.